These 8 T cell receptor beta chains came from one sample sequenced in a study of tumor-infiltrating lymphocytes in primary liver carcinoma (dated by TCRdb to about 2017). Total RNA and DNA were co-extracted from approximately 20-30 mg of bulk tissue with the AllPrep DNA/RNA mini kit, without cell sorting. These reads were obtained on an Illumina HiSeq 2500. Starting from roughly 540 ng total RNA, TCRbeta-specific cDNA was produced by reverse transcription with a constant-region primer and ProtoScript II reverse transcriptase. The TCRbeta libraries were prepared through three rounds of nested multiplex PCR following a slightly modified ARM-PCR procedure. The first two PCR rounds used multiplex TRBV1-TRBV30 forward primers with a Cbeta reverse primer, each for 10 cycles. The public reads were reprocessed in TCRdb via fastp at Q25 and MiXCR, keeping in-frame beta chains. CDR3 protein duplicates are merged, each entry listing the most common genes and DNA. For this sample there are 70,000 to 95,000 distinct CDR3 sequences; approximately 74% appear just once. In total, the top ten clones hold 25% to 35% of the sample.

Sequenced material: liver tumor tissue from sampling region 4. What the cell subset or site label conveys for this sample: tumor region T4, right-lateral pole. These receptors came from a man aged 40-55 years with primary liver carcinoma and hepatitis B virus infection.

Of note for this clonotype: A read error may account for a junction end that differs from germline. The V gene is TRBV11-2, the J gene TRBJ2-3; 7 bases line up with TRBD1. CDR1 is SGHAT, CDR2 FQNNGV, per germline. CDR3 size: 14 residues. The CDR3 bases are TGTACCAGCAGCATTCGGGACAGCATAGATACGCAGTATTTT. Amino acid sequence: CTSSIRDSIDTQYF.

Of note for this clonotype: At one of its ends the junction is not consistent with the germline gene, which may arise from a read error. V gene TRBV12-3 or TRBV12-4 combines with J gene TRBJ2-1; 13 bases are shared with TRBD2. The CDR3 is made up of 14 amino acids. This CDR3 reads CTSSRTSGSNEQFF. CDR3 DNA: TGTACCAGCAGCCGGACTAGCGGGAGTAATGAGCAGTTCTTC.

Note on this clonotype: The germline gene is not matched at one end of the junction; a read error may be the cause. The chain joins TRBV11-1 to TRBJ2-3, with D tentatively TRBD2 (5 bases). The CDR3 is 16 residues long. CDR1 SGHAT and CDR2 FQDESV come from the germline V gene (reference sequence). The CDR3 spells CVSSLGINTQTDTQYF. CDR3 sequence (DNA): TGTGTCAGCAGCCTCGGGATTAACACACAAACAGATACGCAGTATTTT.

A note on this clonotype: Germline and junction disagree at one end, which may indicate a read error. The rearrangement links TRBV4-1 to TRBJ2-7; the match to TRBD2 covers 7 bases. This CDR3 has 16 amino acids. CDR1 MGHRA and CDR2 YSYEKL come from the germline V gene. CDR3 protein: CASSQDLRESAYERYF. The CDR3 DNA follows: TGCGCCAGCAGCCAAGATCTGCGGGAGAGTGCCTACGAGCGGTACTTC.

About this clonotype itself: An end of the junction differs from the germline gene, which may be a read error. The chain carries TRBV12-3 or TRBV12-4 and TRBJ2-6; a weak D match, TRBD1 (6 bases). This CDR3 comprises 15 residues. The CDR3 here is CASTLTGSGASVLTF. Written as DNA, the CDR3 is TGTGCCAGCACCCTTACCGGCTCAGGGGCCAGCGTCCTGACTTTC.

About this clonotype itself: A much larger clone lies one base from this, so it may be a read error. V and J are TRBV1 and TRBJ2-3; TRBD2, as called in the table, went unchecked against the DNA. TRBV1 is reported as a pseudogene. The CDR3 covers 19 residues. CDR3 amino acids: CTNSQVSSGTSGCTDTQYF. For the CDR3, the DNA is TGCACCAACAGCCAAGTATCATCCGGGACTAGCGGATGCACAGATACGCAGTATTTT.

Details on this clonotype: Here the CDR3 omits its conserved ending phenylalanine or tryptophan, so a read error is the likely source. The CDR3 here is CASGGGLGYQETQYL. In DNA, the CDR3 is TGTGCCAGCGGAGGCGGTTTGGGATACCAAGAGACCCAGTACCTC. This chain links TRBV6-1 with TRBJ2-5, with D perhaps matching TRBD2 (5 bases). The germline gives CDR1 MNHNS, CDR2 SASEGT. The V end lost 8 bases, the J end lost 0 bases, and 16 bases lay between the germline ends. The CDR3 covers 15 residues.

To note about this clonotype: Relative to the germline gene, one junction end is altered; a read error may explain this. This sequence joins TRBV11-2 and TRBJ2-3, with TRBD2 identical over 9 bases. This CDR3 spans 16 amino acids. The germline V gene encodes CDR1 SGHAT and CDR2 FQNNGV. The CDR3 protein is CASSPLTSGCTDTHYF. The CDR3 nucleotides are TGTGCCAGCAGCCCCCTGACTAGCGGTTGCACAGATACGCACTATTTT.